These T cell receptor beta chains were read from a single sample in a study of T cell responses to AZD1222 COVID-19 vaccine. Measured with immunoSEQ multiplex PCR; TCRdb has only the in-frame clones, and not every one. The sample carries 85,000 to 110,000 clones, around 91% recorded once. Sequenced material: peripheral blood, taken on day 0 of AZD1222 vaccination. These receptors were collected from an adult in good health. CDR3s include the opening cysteine and the closing phenylalanine or tryptophan. Each record gives: V gene, J gene, clone size, D gene, CDR3 protein, CDR3 DNA. D genes are given only for firm matches. Size values are once, few and many counts, or a class for expanded clones, and some rows have none.

V gene: TRBV19
J gene: TRBJ2-2
clone size: few
D gene: -
CDR3 protein: CASSIKGPRAGELFF
CDR3 DNA: TGTGCCAGTAGTATTAAGGGACCTAGGGCCGGGGAGCTGTTTTTT

V gene: TRBV19
J gene: TRBJ1-1
clone size: -
D gene: -
CDR3 protein: CASSILGRTNTEAFF
CDR3 DNA: TGTGCCAGTAGTATACTGGGACGGACGAACACTGAAGCTTTCTTT

V gene: TRBV4-1
J gene: TRBJ1-4
clone size: -
D gene: -
CDR3 protein: CASSQGGGFNEKLFF
CDR3 DNA: TGCGCCAGCAGCCAAGGGGGGGGATTTAATGAAAAACTGTTTTTT

V gene: TRBV14
J gene: TRBJ1-2
clone size: -
D gene: -
CDR3 protein: CASSHQDLYGYTF
CDR3 DNA: TGTGCCAGCAGCCACCAGGACCTCTATGGCTACACCTTC

V gene: TRBV5-4
J gene: TRBJ2-2
clone size: -
D gene: TRBD2
CDR3 protein: CASSLAGTTTGELFF
CDR3 DNA: TGTGCCAGCAGCTTGGCCGGGACTACTACCGGGGAGCTGTTTTTT

V gene: TRBV7-3
J gene: TRBJ1-2
clone size: -
D gene: TRBD1
CDR3 protein: CASSPQGQSQGYTF
CDR3 DNA: TGTGCCAGCAGCCCGCAGGGACAGAGTCAGGGCTACACCTTC

V gene: TRBV3-1/TRBV3-2
J gene: TRBJ1-4
clone size: once
D gene: -
CDR3 protein: CASSQNLAGLVKLFF
CDR3 DNA: TGTGCCAGCAGCCAAAATCTGGCAGGGCTGGTAAAACTGTTTTTT

V gene: TRBV7-6
J gene: TRBJ2-7
clone size: -
D gene: -
CDR3 protein: CASSDRTRSEQYF
CDR3 DNA: TGTGCCAGCAGCGACCGGACACGGTCGGAGCAGTACTTC

V gene: TRBV9
J gene: TRBJ2-5
clone size: -
D gene: -
CDR3 protein: CASSAGRYQETQYF
CDR3 DNA: TGTGCCAGCAGCGCTGGAAGGTACCAAGAGACCCAGTACTTC

V gene: TRBV6-2/TRBV6-3
J gene: TRBJ2-1
clone size: -
D gene: -
CDR3 protein: CASSYRASSYNEQFF
CDR3 DNA: TGTGCCAGCAGTTATCGGGCGAGCTCCTACAATGAGCAGTTCTTC

V gene: TRBV7-2
J gene: TRBJ2-5
clone size: -
D gene: TRBD2
CDR3 protein: CASSLGGSKVSQYF
CDR3 DNA: TGTGCCAGCAGCTTAGGCGGGAGTAAAGTGTCCCAGTACTTC

V gene: TRBV19
J gene: TRBJ2-3
clone size: -
D gene: TRBD1
CDR3 protein: CASSTWTGFTDTQYF
CDR3 DNA: TGTGCCAGTAGTACCTGGACAGGGTTCACAGATACGCAGTATTTT

V gene: TRBV5-3
J gene: TRBJ1-5
clone size: -
D gene: -
CDR3 protein: CATSRLRGWKSNQPQHF
CDR3 DNA: TGTGCCACCTCGCGGCTCAGGGGTTGGAAAAGCAATCAGCCCCAGCATTTT

V gene: TRBV30
J gene: TRBJ1-1
clone size: -
D gene: -
CDR3 protein: CAWSVGGRRTEAFF
CDR3 DNA: TGTGCCTGGAGTGTCGGGGGGAGGAGGACTGAAGCTTTCTTT

V gene: TRBV6-1
J gene: TRBJ2-1
clone size: -
D gene: TRBD2
CDR3 protein: CASSEGLAGLNEQFF
CDR3 DNA: TGTGCCAGCAGTGAAGGGTTAGCGGGCCTCAATGAGCAGTTCTTC

V gene: TRBV27
J gene: TRBJ1-1
clone size: few
D gene: -
CDR3 protein: CASRLGTEAFF
CDR3 DNA: TGTGCCAGCAGACTCGGCACTGAAGCTTTCTTT

V gene: TRBV30
J gene: TRBJ2-4
clone size: -
D gene: TRBD2
CDR3 protein: CAWRLAGAKNIQYF
CDR3 DNA: TGTGCCTGGAGACTAGCGGGGGCCAAAAACATTCAGTACTTC

V gene: TRBV10-2
J gene: TRBJ1-4
clone size: -
D gene: TRBD1
CDR3 protein: CASRGQVNEKLFF
CDR3 DNA: TGCGCCAGCAGGGGACAGGTTAATGAAAAACTGTTTTTT

V gene: TRBV10-1
J gene: TRBJ2-3
clone size: -
D gene: TRBD1
CDR3 protein: CASSLGTGARTDTQYF
CDR3 DNA: TGCGCCAGCAGTCTCGGGACAGGCGCCCGCACAGATACGCAGTATTTT

V gene: TRBV5-1
J gene: TRBJ2-7
clone size: once
D gene: -
CDR3 protein: CASSPPSGGIYEQYF
CDR3 DNA: TGCGCCAGCAGCCCTCCCAGTGGGGGGATCTACGAGCAGTACTTC

V gene: TRBV9
J gene: TRBJ1-3
clone size: -
D gene: -
CDR3 protein: CASSVEGSPGNTIYF
CDR3 DNA: TGTGCCAGCAGCGTAGAGGGTTCCCCTGGAAACACCATATATTTT

V gene: TRBV6-4
J gene: TRBJ2-1
clone size: -
D gene: -
CDR3 protein: CASSPLGQMSALDERFF
CDR3 DNA: TGTGCCAGCAGCCCTCTTGGGCAGATGTCCGCTTTAGATGAGCGGTTCTTC

V gene: TRBV28
J gene: TRBJ1-2
clone size: -
D gene: -
CDR3 protein: CASSPTHGGNYGYTF
CDR3 DNA: TGTGCCAGCAGTCCAACCCACGGGGGAAACTATGGCTACACCTTC

V gene: TRBV2
J gene: TRBJ1-4
clone size: -
D gene: -
CDR3 protein: CASSGQRLTNEKLFF
CDR3 DNA: TGTGCCAGCAGCGGACAGAGGCTTACTAATGAAAAACTGTTTTTT

V gene: TRBV5-4
J gene: TRBJ2-5
clone size: -
D gene: -
CDR3 protein: CASSPRDGKETQYF
CDR3 DNA: TGTGCCAGCAGCCCCCGGGACGGCAAAGAGACCCAGTACTTC

V gene: TRBV11-2
J gene: TRBJ2-1
clone size: -
D gene: -
CDR3 protein: CASTSLVSSANEQFF
CDR3 DNA: TGTGCCAGCACCTCCCTAGTTTCGAGCGCGAATGAGCAGTTCTTC

V gene: TRBV5-1
J gene: TRBJ2-1
clone size: -
D gene: -
CDR3 protein: CASSRTRGSYNEQFF
CDR3 DNA: TGCGCCAGCAGCCGGACCCGGGGATCCTACAATGAGCAGTTCTTC

V gene: TRBV10-3
J gene: TRBJ2-3
clone size: -
D gene: -
CDR3 protein: CAISESVSGSTDTQYF
CDR3 DNA: TGTGCCATCAGTGAGTCTGTATCGGGAAGCACAGATACGCAGTATTTT

V gene: TRBV19
J gene: TRBJ2-2
clone size: -
D gene: -
CDR3 protein: CASTGVNTGELFF
CDR3 DNA: TGTGCCAGTACTGGTGTTAACACCGGGGAGCTGTTTTTT

V gene: TRBV28
J gene: TRBJ1-1
clone size: once
D gene: -
CDR3 protein: CASSFVNSGNTEAFF
CDR3 DNA: TGTGCCAGCAGTTTTGTCAATTCGGGGAACACTGAAGCTTTCTTT

V gene: TRBV28
J gene: TRBJ2-7
clone size: -
D gene: TRBD2
CDR3 protein: CASSTSGSRYEQYF
CDR3 DNA: TGTGCCAGCAGCACTAGCGGGAGCCGATACGAGCAGTACTTC

V gene: TRBV20-1
J gene: TRBJ1-3
clone size: -
D gene: -
CDR3 protein: CSAALANTIYF
CDR3 DNA: TGCAGTGCGGCCCTGGCCAACACCATATATTTT

V gene: TRBV27
J gene: TRBJ1-4
clone size: -
D gene: -
CDR3 protein: CASSFRQGTNEKLFF
CDR3 DNA: TGTGCCAGCAGTTTCCGGCAGGGGACTAATGAAAAACTGTTTTTT

V gene: TRBV4-3
J gene: TRBJ1-2
clone size: -
D gene: -
CDR3 protein: CASSQDQTANYGYTF
CDR3 DNA: TGCGCCAGCAGCCAAGATCAAACAGCTAACTATGGCTACACCTTC

V gene: TRBV7-9
J gene: TRBJ1-4
clone size: -
D gene: -
CDR3 protein: CASSLRQSNEKLFF
CDR3 DNA: TGTGCCAGCAGCTTACGTCAGAGTAATGAAAAACTGTTTTTT

V gene: TRBV15
J gene: TRBJ2-3
clone size: -
D gene: -
CDR3 protein: CATSTQMAYTQYF
CDR3 DNA: TGTGCCACCAGCACCCAGATGGCGTATACGCAGTATTTT

V gene: TRBV10-2
J gene: TRBJ2-7
clone size: -
D gene: -
CDR3 protein: CASTGDGEQYF
CDR3 DNA: TGCGCCAGCACGGGGGATGGCGAGCAGTACTTC

V gene: TRBV3-1/TRBV3-2
J gene: TRBJ2-1
clone size: -
D gene: TRBD1
CDR3 protein: CASSQDRDSYNEQFF
CDR3 DNA: TGTGCCAGCAGCCAAGACCGGGACAGTTACAATGAGCAGTTCTTC

V gene: TRBV18
J gene: TRBJ2-2
clone size: -
D gene: -
CDR3 protein: CASSPTGELFF
CDR3 DNA: TGTGCCAGCTCACCAACCGGGGAGCTGTTTTTT

V gene: TRBV11-2
J gene: TRBJ1-4
clone size: once
D gene: TRBD1
CDR3 protein: CASSSTGGLSNEKLFF
CDR3 DNA: TGTGCCAGCAGCTCGACAGGGGGCTTGAGTAATGAAAAACTGTTTTTT

V gene: TRBV27
J gene: TRBJ2-7
clone size: -
D gene: TRBD2
CDR3 protein: CASSSLLAVTYEQYF
CDR3 DNA: TGTGCCAGCAGTTCCCTCCTAGCGGTGACCTACGAGCAGTACTTC

V gene: TRBV6-5
J gene: TRBJ2-7
clone size: few
D gene: TRBD2
CDR3 protein: CASRTSGNYEQYF
CDR3 DNA: TGTGCCAGCAGGACTAGCGGGAACTACGAGCAGTACTTC

V gene: TRBV5-1
J gene: TRBJ1-3
clone size: -
D gene: -
CDR3 protein: CASSLDPGNTIYF
CDR3 DNA: TGCGCCAGCAGCTTGGACCCTGGAAACACCATATATTTT

V gene: TRBV19
J gene: TRBJ1-1
clone size: -
D gene: -
CDR3 protein: CASSIGRWGNIAEAFF
CDR3 DNA: TGTGCCAGTAGTATAGGTAGGTGGGGAAATATCGCTGAAGCTTTCTTT

V gene: TRBV25-1
J gene: TRBJ2-7
clone size: -
D gene: TRBD2
CDR3 protein: CASSYSGRAEQYF
CDR3 DNA: TGTGCCAGCAGTTATAGCGGGAGGGCAGAGCAGTACTTC

V gene: TRBV7-2
J gene: TRBJ2-7
clone size: -
D gene: TRBD1
CDR3 protein: CASSPPDRGQYEQYF
CDR3 DNA: TGTGCCAGCAGCCCGCCGGACAGGGGACAATACGAGCAGTACTTC

V gene: TRBV7-2
J gene: TRBJ2-1
clone size: -
D gene: TRBD2
CDR3 protein: CASSLSAGGGSYNEQFF
CDR3 DNA: TGTGCCAGCAGCTTAAGTGCCGGGGGGGGCTCCTACAATGAGCAGTTCTTC

V gene: TRBV7-2
J gene: TRBJ2-7
clone size: -
D gene: -
CDR3 protein: CASSLAPSVYEQYF
CDR3 DNA: TGTGCCAGCAGCTTAGCGCCTAGCGTCTACGAGCAGTACTTC

V gene: TRBV5-4
J gene: TRBJ2-7
clone size: -
D gene: -
CDR3 protein: CASSFGNEQYF
CDR3 DNA: TGTGCCAGCAGCTTCGGCAACGAGCAGTACTTC

V gene: TRBV5-1
J gene: TRBJ1-1
clone size: -
D gene: TRBD1
CDR3 protein: CASSRTGQTSNTEAFF
CDR3 DNA: TGCGCCAGCAGCCGTACGGGACAGACCTCCAACACTGAAGCTTTCTTT

V gene: TRBV28
J gene: TRBJ2-3
clone size: -
D gene: TRBD1
CDR3 protein: CATNPQGYTDTQYF
CDR3 DNA: TGTGCCACCAACCCACAGGGGTACACAGATACGCAGTATTTT

V gene: TRBV5-1
J gene: TRBJ1-5
clone size: -
D gene: -
CDR3 protein: CASSLGQGQPQHF
CDR3 DNA: TGCGCCAGCAGCTTGGGTCAGGGTCAGCCCCAGCATTTT

V gene: TRBV4-3
J gene: TRBJ2-3
clone size: once
D gene: TRBD1
CDR3 protein: CASSQGTGFEADTQYF
CDR3 DNA: TGCGCCAGCAGCCAAGGGACAGGGTTTGAGGCAGATACGCAGTATTTT

V gene: TRBV30
J gene: TRBJ1-5
clone size: -
D gene: -
CDR3 protein: CACRPGPGGNQPRHF
CDR3 DNA: TGTGCCTGCCGACCGGGACCCGGAGGGAATCAGCCCCGGCATTTT

V gene: TRBV5-8
J gene: TRBJ2-7
clone size: -
D gene: TRBD1
CDR3 protein: CASSGRDSSYEQYF
CDR3 DNA: TGTGCCAGCAGCGGCCGGGACAGCTCCTACGAGCAGTACTTC

V gene: TRBV5-1
J gene: TRBJ1-1
clone size: -
D gene: TRBD1
CDR3 protein: CASSLDTDRLNTEAFF
CDR3 DNA: TGCGCCAGCAGCTTGGACACGGACAGGTTGAACACTGAAGCTTTCTTT

V gene: TRBV19
J gene: TRBJ1-5
clone size: -
D gene: TRBD1
CDR3 protein: CASSPQGGAVVRAPQHF
CDR3 DNA: TGTGCCAGTAGCCCCCAGGGGGGGGCCGTTGTAAGAGCGCCCCAGCATTTT

V gene: TRBV5-6
J gene: TRBJ2-3
clone size: -
D gene: -
CDR3 protein: CASSLARSPDTQYF
CDR3 DNA: TGTGCCAGCAGCTTGGCGCGGTCCCCAGATACGCAGTATTTT

V gene: TRBV19
J gene: TRBJ2-1
clone size: -
D gene: TRBD2
CDR3 protein: CASSTRTSGHNEQFF
CDR3 DNA: TGTGCCAGTAGTACCAGGACTAGCGGTCACAATGAGCAGTTCTTC

V gene: TRBV7-6
J gene: TRBJ2-5
clone size: -
D gene: -
CDR3 protein: CASSLGLSYQETQYF
CDR3 DNA: TGTGCCAGCAGCTTAGGGTTATCATACCAAGAGACCCAGTACTTC